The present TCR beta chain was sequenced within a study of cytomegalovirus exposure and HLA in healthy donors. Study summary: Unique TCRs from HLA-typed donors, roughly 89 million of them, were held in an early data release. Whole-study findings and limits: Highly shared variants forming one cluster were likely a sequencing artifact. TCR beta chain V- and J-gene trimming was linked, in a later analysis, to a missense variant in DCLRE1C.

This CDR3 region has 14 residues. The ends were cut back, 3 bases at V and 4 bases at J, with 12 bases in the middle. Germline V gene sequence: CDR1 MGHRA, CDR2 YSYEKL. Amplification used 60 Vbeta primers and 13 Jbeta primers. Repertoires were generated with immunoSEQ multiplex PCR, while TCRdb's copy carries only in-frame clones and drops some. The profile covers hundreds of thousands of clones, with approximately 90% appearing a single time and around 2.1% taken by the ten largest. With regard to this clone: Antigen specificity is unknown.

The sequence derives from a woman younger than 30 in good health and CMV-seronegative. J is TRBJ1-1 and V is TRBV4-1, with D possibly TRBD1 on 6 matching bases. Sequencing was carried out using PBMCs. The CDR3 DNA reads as TGCGCCAGCAGCCAGAGACACAGGGCCACTGAAGCTTTCTTT. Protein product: CASSQRHRATEAFF.